This TCR beta chain comes out of a study of cytomegalovirus exposure and HLA in healthy donors. Germline CDR1 and CDR2: MNHEY and SMNVEV (reference sequence). Trimming pared 6 bases from V and 6 bases from J, leaving 15 bases between. This CDR3 has 14 residues. The primer mix had 60 Vbeta and 13 Jbeta primers. TCRdb's table, derived via immunoSEQ multiplex PCR, lists solely in-frame clones and lacks some. The table for this sample gives about 74,000 clones. The sequence was collected from a female donor in good health and CMV-seropositive. The V gene is TRBV27, the J gene TRBJ1-5, with TRBD1 as a possible D gene (6 bases). Sequences were obtained from PBMCs. The CDR3 DNA is TGTGCCAGCAGCCTTGGGGGGGCCGGTCAGCCCCAGCATTTT. Its protein is CASSLGGAGQPQHF.